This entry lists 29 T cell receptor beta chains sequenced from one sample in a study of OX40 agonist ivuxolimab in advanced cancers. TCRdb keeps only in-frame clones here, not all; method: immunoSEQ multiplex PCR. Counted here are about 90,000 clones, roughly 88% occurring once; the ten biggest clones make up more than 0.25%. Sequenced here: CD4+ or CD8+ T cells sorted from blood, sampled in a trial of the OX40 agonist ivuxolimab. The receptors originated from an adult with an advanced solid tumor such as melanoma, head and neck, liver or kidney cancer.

CDR3 residues: CASRSSSGRGADTQYF. CDR3 bases: TGTGCCAGCAGGTCGTCTAGCGGGAGGGGGGCAGATACGCAGTATTTT. The rearrangement joins TRBV28 to TRBJ2-3; 12 nucleotides match TRBD2. Germline CDR1 is MDHEN and CDR2 is SYDVKM. The V gene end was trimmed by 6 bases and the J gene end by 4 bases; junction bases not matched to a gene: 8. The CDR3 covers 16 residues.

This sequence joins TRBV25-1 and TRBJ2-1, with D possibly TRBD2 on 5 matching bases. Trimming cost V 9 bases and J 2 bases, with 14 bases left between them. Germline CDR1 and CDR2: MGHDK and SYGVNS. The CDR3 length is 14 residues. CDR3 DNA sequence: TGTGCCAGGGACTGTTCTTCCCCCTACAATGAGCAGTTCTTC. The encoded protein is CARDCSSPYNEQFF.

DNA for the CDR3: TGCGCCAGCAGCTTACGGACAGGGGAACTCCCTGGAAACACCATATATTTT. Protein product: CASSLRTGELPGNTIYF. The chain uses TRBV4-1 and TRBJ1-3; 9 bases are shared with TRBD1. The germline CDR1 and CDR2 sequences are MGHRA and YSYEKL. The CDR3 has 17 residues. V shed 5 bases and J 2 bases; nucleotides not matched to a gene: 10.

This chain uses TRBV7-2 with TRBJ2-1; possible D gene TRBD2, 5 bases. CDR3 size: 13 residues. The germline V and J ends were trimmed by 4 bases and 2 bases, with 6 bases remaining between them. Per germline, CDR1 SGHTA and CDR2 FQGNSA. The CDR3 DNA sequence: TGTGCCAGCAGCTCCGGGGCCTACAATGAGCAGTTCTTC. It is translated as CASSSGAYNEQFF.

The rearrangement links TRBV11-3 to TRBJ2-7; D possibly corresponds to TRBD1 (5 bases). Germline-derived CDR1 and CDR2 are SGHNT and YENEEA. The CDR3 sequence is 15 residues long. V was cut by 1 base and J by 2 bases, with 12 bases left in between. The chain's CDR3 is CASSLGSGKAYEQYF. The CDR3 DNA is TGTGCCAGCAGCTTAGGCTCAGGGAAGGCCTACGAGCAGTACTTC.

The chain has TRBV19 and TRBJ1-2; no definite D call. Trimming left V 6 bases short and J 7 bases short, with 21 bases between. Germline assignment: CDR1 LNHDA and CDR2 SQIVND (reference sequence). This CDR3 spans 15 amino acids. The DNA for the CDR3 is TGTGCCAGTAGCCGGGGTCGACTCGGCGACTTTGGCTACACCTTC. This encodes CASSRGRLGDFGYTF.

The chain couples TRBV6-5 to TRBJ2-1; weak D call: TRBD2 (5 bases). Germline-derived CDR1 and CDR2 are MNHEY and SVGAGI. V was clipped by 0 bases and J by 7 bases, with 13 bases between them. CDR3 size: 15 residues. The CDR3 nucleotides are TGTGCCAGCAGTTACTCGAGGGCTCTGTGGAATGAGCAGTTCTTC. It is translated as CASSYSRALWNEQFF.

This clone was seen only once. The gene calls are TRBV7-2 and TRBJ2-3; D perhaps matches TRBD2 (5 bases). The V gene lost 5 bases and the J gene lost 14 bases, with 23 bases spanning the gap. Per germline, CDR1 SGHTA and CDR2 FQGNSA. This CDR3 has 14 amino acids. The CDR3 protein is CASSPQIGAERAYF. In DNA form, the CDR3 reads TGTGCCAGCAGCCCGCAGATTGGAGCGGAGAGAGCGTATTTT.

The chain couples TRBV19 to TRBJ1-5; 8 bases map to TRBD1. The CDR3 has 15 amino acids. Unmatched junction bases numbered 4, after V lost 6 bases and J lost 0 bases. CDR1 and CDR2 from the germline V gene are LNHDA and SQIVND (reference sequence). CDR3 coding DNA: TGTGCCAGTAGAAAGGACAGGGCTAGCAATCAGCCCCAGCATTTT. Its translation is CASRKDRASNQPQHF.

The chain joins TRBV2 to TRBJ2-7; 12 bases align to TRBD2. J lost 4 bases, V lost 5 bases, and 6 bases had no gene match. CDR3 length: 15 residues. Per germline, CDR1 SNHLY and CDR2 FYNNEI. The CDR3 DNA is TGTGCCAGCAGTAAACTAGCGGGAGGAGAGTACGAGCAGTACTTC. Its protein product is CASSKLAGGEYEQYF.

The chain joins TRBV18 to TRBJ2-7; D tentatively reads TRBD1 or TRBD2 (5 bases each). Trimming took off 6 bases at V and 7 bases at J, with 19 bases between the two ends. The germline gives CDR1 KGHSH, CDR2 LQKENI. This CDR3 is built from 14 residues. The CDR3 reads CASSALGTKGEQYF. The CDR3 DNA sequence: TGTGCCAGCTCTGCCCTTGGGACCAAAGGGGAGCAGTACTTC.

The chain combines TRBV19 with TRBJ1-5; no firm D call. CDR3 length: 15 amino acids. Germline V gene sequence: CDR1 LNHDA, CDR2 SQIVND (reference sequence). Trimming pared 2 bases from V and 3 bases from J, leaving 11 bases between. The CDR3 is CASSILDGNNQPQHF. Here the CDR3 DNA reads TGTGCCAGTAGTATACTGGACGGGAACAATCAGCCCCAGCATTTT.

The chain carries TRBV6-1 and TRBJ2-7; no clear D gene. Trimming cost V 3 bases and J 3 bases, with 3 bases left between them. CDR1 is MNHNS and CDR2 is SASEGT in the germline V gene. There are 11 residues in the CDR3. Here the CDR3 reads CASSDSYEQYF. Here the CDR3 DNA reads TGTGCCAGCAGTGATAGCTACGAGCAGTACTTC.

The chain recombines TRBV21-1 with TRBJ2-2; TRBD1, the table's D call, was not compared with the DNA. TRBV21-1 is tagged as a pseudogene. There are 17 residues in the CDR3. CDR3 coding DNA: TGTGCCAGCAGCAAAACTCTTATGACAGGGGGAGACGGGGAGCTGTTTTTT. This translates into CASSKTLMTGGDGELFF.

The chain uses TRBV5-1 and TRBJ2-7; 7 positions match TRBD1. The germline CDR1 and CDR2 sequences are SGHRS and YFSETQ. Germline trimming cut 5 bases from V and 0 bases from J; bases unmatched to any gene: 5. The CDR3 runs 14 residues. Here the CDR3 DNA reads TGCGCCAGCAGTACCGGGACAGTCTCCTACGAGCAGTACTTC. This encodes CASSTGTVSYEQYF.

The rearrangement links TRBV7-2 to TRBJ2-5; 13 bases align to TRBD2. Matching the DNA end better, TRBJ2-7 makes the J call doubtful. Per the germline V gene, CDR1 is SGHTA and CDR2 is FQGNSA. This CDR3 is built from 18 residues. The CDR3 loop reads CASSLTSPLAGGPYEQYF. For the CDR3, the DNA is TGTGCCAGCAGCTTAACCTCCCCACTAGCGGGAGGGCCCTACGAGCAGTACTTC.

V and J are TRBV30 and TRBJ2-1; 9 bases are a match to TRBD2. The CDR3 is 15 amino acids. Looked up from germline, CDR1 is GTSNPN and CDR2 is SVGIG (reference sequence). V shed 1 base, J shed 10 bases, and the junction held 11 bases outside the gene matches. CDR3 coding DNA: TGTGCCTGGAGTGCCCTTAGCGGGAGAAGTAACGAGCAGTTCTTC. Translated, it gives CAWSALSGRSNEQFF.

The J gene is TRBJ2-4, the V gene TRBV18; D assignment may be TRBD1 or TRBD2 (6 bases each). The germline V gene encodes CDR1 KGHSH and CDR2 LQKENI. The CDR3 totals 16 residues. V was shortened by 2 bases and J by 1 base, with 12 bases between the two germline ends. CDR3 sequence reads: CASSPNPGAAKNIQYF. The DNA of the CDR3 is TGTGCCAGCTCACCAAACCCGGGGGCTGCCAAAAACATTCAGTACTTC.

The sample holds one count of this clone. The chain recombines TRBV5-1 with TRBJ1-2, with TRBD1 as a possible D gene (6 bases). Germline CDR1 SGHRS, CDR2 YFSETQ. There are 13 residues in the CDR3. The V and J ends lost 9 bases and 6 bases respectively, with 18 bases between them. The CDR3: CATSSGQRNGYTF. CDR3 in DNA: TGCGCCACCTCCTCCGGACAGAGAAATGGCTACACCTTC.

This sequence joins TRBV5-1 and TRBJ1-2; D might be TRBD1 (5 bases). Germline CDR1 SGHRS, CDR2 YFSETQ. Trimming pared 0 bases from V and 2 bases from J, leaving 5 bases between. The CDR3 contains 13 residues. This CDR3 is CASSLGQNYGYTF. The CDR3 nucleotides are TGCGCCAGCAGCTTGGGACAGAACTATGGCTACACCTTC.

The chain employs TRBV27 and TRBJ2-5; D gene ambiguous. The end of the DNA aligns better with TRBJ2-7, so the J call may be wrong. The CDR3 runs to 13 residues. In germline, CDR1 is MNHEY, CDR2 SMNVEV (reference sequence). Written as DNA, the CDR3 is TGTGCCAGCATTCAGGAGTTTACCCCCGAGCAGTACTTC. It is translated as CASIQEFTPEQYF.

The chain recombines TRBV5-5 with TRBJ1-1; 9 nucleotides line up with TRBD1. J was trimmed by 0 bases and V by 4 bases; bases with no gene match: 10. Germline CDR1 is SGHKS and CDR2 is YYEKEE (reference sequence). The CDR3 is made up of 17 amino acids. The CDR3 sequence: CASSAGTGSWVNTEAFF. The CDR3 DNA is TGTGCCAGCAGCGCGGGGACAGGGAGTTGGGTGAACACTGAAGCTTTCTTT. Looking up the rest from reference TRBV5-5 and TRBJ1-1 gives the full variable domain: DAGVTQSPTHLIKTRGQQVTLRCSPISGHKSVSWYQQVLGQGPQFIFQYYEKEERGRGNFPDRFSARQFPNYSSELNVNALLLGDSALYLCASSAGTGSWVNTEAFFGQGTRLTVV.

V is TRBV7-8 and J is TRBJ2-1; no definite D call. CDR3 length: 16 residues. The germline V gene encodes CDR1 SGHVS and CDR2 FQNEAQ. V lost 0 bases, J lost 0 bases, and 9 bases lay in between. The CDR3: CASSLAPASSYNEQFF. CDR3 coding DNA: TGTGCCAGCAGCTTAGCCCCGGCTAGCTCCTACAATGAGCAGTTCTTC. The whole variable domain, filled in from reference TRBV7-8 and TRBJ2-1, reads GAGVSQSPRYKVAKRGQDVALRCDPISGHVSLFWYQQALGQGPEFLTYFQNEAQLDKSGLPSDRFFAERPEGSVSTLKIQRTQQEDSAVYLCASSLAPASSYNEQFFGPGTRLTVL.

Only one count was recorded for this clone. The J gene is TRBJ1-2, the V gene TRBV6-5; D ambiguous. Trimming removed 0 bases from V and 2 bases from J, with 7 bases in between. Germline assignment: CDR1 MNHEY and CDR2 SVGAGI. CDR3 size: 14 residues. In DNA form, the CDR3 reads TGTGCCAGCAGTTACTCTGCCAGAAACTATGGCTACACCTTC. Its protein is CASSYSARNYGYTF.

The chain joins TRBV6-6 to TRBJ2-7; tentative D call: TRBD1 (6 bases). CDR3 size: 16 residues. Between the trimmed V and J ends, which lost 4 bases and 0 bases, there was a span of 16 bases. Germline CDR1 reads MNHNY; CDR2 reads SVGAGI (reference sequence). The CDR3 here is CASSSKRQGSSYEQYF. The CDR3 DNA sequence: TGTGCCAGCAGTTCTAAGAGGCAGGGGAGCTCCTACGAGCAGTACTTC.

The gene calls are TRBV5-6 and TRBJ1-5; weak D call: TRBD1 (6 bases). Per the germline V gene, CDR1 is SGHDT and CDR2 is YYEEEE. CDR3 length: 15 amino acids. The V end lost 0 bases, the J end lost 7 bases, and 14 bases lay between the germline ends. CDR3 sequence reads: CASSLGTGSWQPQHF. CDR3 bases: TGTGCCAGCAGCTTGGGAACAGGGTCGTGGCAGCCCCAGCATTTT.

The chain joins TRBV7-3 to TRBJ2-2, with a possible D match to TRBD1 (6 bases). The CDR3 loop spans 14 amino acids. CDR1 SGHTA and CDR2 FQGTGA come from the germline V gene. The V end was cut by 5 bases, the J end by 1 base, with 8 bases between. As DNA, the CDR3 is TGTGCCAGCAGCCCGGACAGGAACACCGGGGAGCTGTTTTTT. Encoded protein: CASSPDRNTGELFF.

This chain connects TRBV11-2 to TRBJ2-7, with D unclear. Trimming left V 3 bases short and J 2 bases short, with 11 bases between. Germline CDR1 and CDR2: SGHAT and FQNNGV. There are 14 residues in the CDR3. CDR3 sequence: CASSLVGSTYEQYF. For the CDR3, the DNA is TGTGCCAGCAGCTTGGTCGGTTCAACCTACGAGCAGTACTTC.

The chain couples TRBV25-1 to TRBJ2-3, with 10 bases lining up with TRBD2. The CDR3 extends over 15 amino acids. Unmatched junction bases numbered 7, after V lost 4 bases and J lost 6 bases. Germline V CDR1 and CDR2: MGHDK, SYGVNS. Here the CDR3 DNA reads TGTGCCAGCAGTGCCGGAGCGGGAGGGAGGGATACGCAGTATTTT. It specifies CASSAGAGGRDTQYF.